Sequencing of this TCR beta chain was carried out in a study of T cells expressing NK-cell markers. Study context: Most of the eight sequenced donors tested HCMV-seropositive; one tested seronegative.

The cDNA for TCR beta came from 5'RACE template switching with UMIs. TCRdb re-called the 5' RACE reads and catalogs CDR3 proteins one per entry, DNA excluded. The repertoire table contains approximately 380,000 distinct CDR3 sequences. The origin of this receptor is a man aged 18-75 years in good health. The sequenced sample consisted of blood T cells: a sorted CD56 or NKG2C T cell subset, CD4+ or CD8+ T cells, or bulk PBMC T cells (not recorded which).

CDR3 in amino acids: CSARRAGGFETQYF. V gene TRBV20-1 combines with J gene TRBJ2-5; the TCRdb D gene call, TRBD2, has no DNA to confirm it. The CDR3 is 14 amino acids. CDR1 is DFQATT, CDR2 SNEGSKA, per germline (reference sequence).